The 18 T cell receptor beta chains below were found in one sample sequenced in a study of T cell responses to AZD1222 COVID-19 vaccine (dated by TCRdb to 2020 to 2022). Libraries were prepared through the immunoSEQ multiplex PCR assay. This is the immuneACCESS table as TCRdb keeps it, with only in-frame sequences that have V and J called. A part of the clones is gone; compared with another copy, unresolved V genes explain less than half, and the rest is unexplained. The sample includes around 84,000 clones, with approximately 90% observed a single time. The ten largest clonotypes hold roughly 6.4% of the sample. Explained via the paper, the time point label denotes: baseline before first vaccination. This sample's treatment or condition label indicates: meningococcal conjugate vaccine given as trial control. This sample comprised peripheral blood, obtained on day 0 of MenACWY control vaccination. These receptors were taken from an adult in good health.

The rearrangement joins TRBV5-1 to TRBJ2-7; perhaps D is TRBD1 or TRBD2 (5 bases each). CDR3 size: 16 residues. Germline V gives CDR1 SGHRS, CDR2 YFSETQ. With 2 bases removed from V and 1 base from J, the gap between germline ends came to 16 bases. CDR3 sequence reads: CASSLYSGTGSYEQYF. The DNA of the CDR3 is TGCGCCAGCAGCTTATATTCCGGGACGGGGTCCTACGAGCAGTACTTC.

The J gene is TRBJ2-1, the V gene TRBV15, with 9 bases identical to TRBD1. Germline V gene sequence: CDR1 LNHNV, CDR2 YYDKDF (reference sequence). Trimming at V came to 3 bases and at J to 6 bases, leaving 3 bases not matched to a gene. The CDR3 runs to 14 residues. The CDR3 is CATSRGQGGNEQFF. The CDR3 DNA follows: TGTGCCACCAGCAGGGGACAGGGTGGCAATGAGCAGTTCTTC.

The rearrangement links TRBV5-1 to TRBJ1-1; 9 bases are shared with TRBD1. V was clipped by 0 bases and J by 10 bases; unmatched bases: 7. CDR3 size: 14 residues. In germline, CDR1 is SGHRS, CDR2 YFSETQ. CDR3 sequence (DNA): TGCGCCAGCAGCTTGGCTATGGGACAGGGAGGAGCTTTCTTT. Its protein is CASSLAMGQGGAFF.

CDR3: CASSEPGLADDNEQFF. In DNA form, the CDR3 reads TGTGCCAGCAGTGAGCCGGGACTAGCGGATGACAATGAGCAGTTCTTC. The V and J genes are TRBV25-1 and TRBJ2-1, with 11 nucleotides matching TRBD2. Germline assignment: CDR1 MGHDK and CDR2 SYGVNS. With 3 bases clipped from V and 5 bases from J, the junction kept 6 bases outside the gene matches. The CDR3 contains 16 residues.

As for this clone: Because the CDR3's place on the DNA is in doubt, the DNA is left out and the CDR3 is given as listed by TCRdb. The rearrangement links TRBV21-1 to TRBJ1-1; TRBD1 is the table's D call and was not checked against the DNA. TRBV21-1 is a known pseudogene. The CDR3 has 16 residues if both end residues are counted. The CDR3 region is CASSFYFGQGNTEAFF.

This clone showed up just once. The chain has TRBV27 and TRBJ2-7; no definite D call. This CDR3 comprises 13 residues. V lost 3 bases to trimming and J lost 6 bases, with 12 bases between them. CDR1 and CDR2 from the germline V gene are MNHEY and SMNVEV (reference sequence). The CDR3 DNA reads TGTGCCAGCAGTTTTGGCGGTAGTAGCGAGCAGTACTTC. Protein: CASSFGGSSEQYF.

The chain uses TRBV12-3 or TRBV12-4 and TRBJ1-4; D remains ambiguous. The CDR3 runs 12 residues. The germline V and J ends were trimmed by 2 bases and 2 bases, with 0 bases remaining between them. DNA for the CDR3: TGTGCCAGCAGTTTAACTAATGAAAAACTGTTTTTT. Translation: CASSLTNEKLFF.

This rearrangement joins TRBV4-3 to TRBJ1-3; possibly TRBD1 for D (5 bases). Between the trimmed V and J ends, which lost 4 bases and 4 bases, there was a span of 14 bases. CDR1 is LGHNA and CDR2 is YSLEER in the germline V gene. This CDR3 spans 15 amino acids. The CDR3 sequence is CASSPTSTGGNTIYF. In DNA form, the CDR3 reads TGCGCCAGCAGCCCAACCTCCACAGGAGGAAACACCATATATTTT.

The V and J genes are TRBV28 and TRBJ2-7; possible D gene TRBD1, 6 bases. CDR1 and CDR2 from the germline V gene are MDHEN and SYDVKM. The CDR3 spans 16 residues. V dropped 1 base and J dropped 1 base, with 14 bases sitting between them. This CDR3 reads CASSLLGAGESYEQYF. The DNA of the CDR3 is TGTGCCAGCAGTTTATTAGGGGCAGGGGAGTCCTACGAGCAGTACTTC.

The chain carries TRBV13 and TRBJ1-4; D gene uncertain. Trimming removed 6 bases from V and 0 bases from J, with 14 bases in between. Germline CDR1 is PRHDT and CDR2 is FYEKMQ (reference sequence). The CDR3 covers 16 residues. The CDR3 protein is CASRFGRTATNEKLFF. The CDR3 nucleotides are TGTGCCAGCAGATTCGGACGGACTGCAACTAATGAAAAACTGTTTTTT.

The rearrangement joins TRBV2 to TRBJ1-5; D call uncertain. Germline CDR1 is SNHLY and CDR2 is FYNNEI. The CDR3 loop spans 14 amino acids. Trimming left V 4 bases short and J 1 base short, with 8 bases between. Written as DNA, the CDR3 is TGTGCCAGCAGTGGGAGCTTGAGCAATCAGCCCCAGCATTTT. Translation: CASSGSLSNQPQHF.

This clone is a singleton in its sample. The rearrangement uses TRBV10-1 and TRBJ2-1; no clear D gene. Germline loops: CDR1 WNHNN, CDR2 SYGVQD (reference sequence). The CDR3 covers 12 residues. Between the trimmed V and J ends, which lost 3 bases and 8 bases, there was a span of 8 bases. The CDR3 reads CASSERADEQFF. The CDR3 DNA reads TGCGCCAGCAGTGAACGTGCCGATGAGCAGTTCTTC.

The V call is TRBV25-1, the J call TRBJ1-6; 8 bases map to TRBD1. The CDR3 spans 15 residues. V gave up 1 base and J gave up 13 bases; unmatched junction bases: 9. Germline CDR1 MGHDK, CDR2 SYGVNS. The CDR3 bases are TGTGCCAGCAGTGAATTTGGGCAGGGGGCTGGGCCCCTCCACTTT. Its protein is CASSEFGQGAGPLHF.

V gene TRBV19 combines with J gene TRBJ1-5; weak D call: TRBD1 (5 bases). CDR3 length: 14 amino acids. The V gene lost 2 bases and the J gene lost 3 bases, with 8 bases spanning the gap. The germline CDR1 and CDR2 sequences are LNHDA and SQIVND (reference sequence). CDR3 sequence (DNA): TGTGCCAGTAGTATACAGGGACTCAATCAGCCCCAGCATTTT. Protein sequence: CASSIQGLNQPQHF.

The rearrangement links TRBV28 to TRBJ2-1; 9 positions match TRBD2. There are 16 residues in the CDR3. Germline V gives CDR1 MDHEN, CDR2 SYDVKM. Trimming cost V 5 bases and J 5 bases; bases outside gene matches: 10. CDR3 sequence reads: CASSTDQRGAHNEQFF. CDR3 nucleotides: TGTGCCAGCAGTACCGACCAGCGGGGGGCCCACAATGAGCAGTTCTTC.

This clone was observed a handful of times. CDR3 protein: CASNEAGVENNEQFF. CDR3 coding DNA: TGTGCCAGCAATGAAGCGGGAGTAGAAAACAATGAGCAGTTCTTC. V usage is TRBV19 and J usage is TRBJ2-1; 8 nucleotides line up with TRBD2. CDR1 is LNHDA, CDR2 SQIVND, per germline (reference sequence). This CDR3 is 15 amino acids long. V lost 9 bases, J lost 5 bases, and 12 bases stayed unmatched.

The chain joins TRBV27 to TRBJ1-1; D gene ambiguous. V was pared by 4 bases and J by 3 bases, with 9 bases between. The CDR3 is 13 residues long. Germline CDR1 is MNHEY and CDR2 is SMNVEV (reference sequence). In DNA, the CDR3 is TGTGCCAGCAGTTATAGGCCTTACACTGAAGCTTTCTTT. Translation gives CASSYRPYTEAFF.

This clone appeared once. The J gene is TRBJ1-2, the V gene TRBV3-1 (or the pseudogene TRBV3-2), with 12 bases fitting TRBD1. The germline gives CDR1 LGHDT, CDR2 YNNKEL (reference sequence). Trimming cost V 2 bases and J 13 bases; bases outside gene matches: 14. There are 16 residues in the CDR3. The CDR3 reads CASSQPGAGTGGLSTF. The CDR3 nucleotides are TGTGCCAGCAGCCAACCGGGGGCCGGGACAGGGGGCTTGAGCACCTTC.